This T cell receptor beta chain was identified during a study of control samples from healthy donors and cancer patients. From germline, CDR1 is MDHEN and CDR2 SYDVKM. The trim removed 6 bases at V and 3 bases at J, leaving 3 bases unmatched. The CDR3 runs to 13 residues. Profiled with immunoSEQ multiplex PCR; TCRdb holds only in-frame clones, not every one. The sample has approximately 70,000 clones, around 87% seen once; the top ten hold under 2.5%. The receptor was derived from a woman in her fifties or sixties with head and neck cancer. The sequencing sample was made of PBMCs. J is TRBJ1-2 and V is TRBV28, with 8 bases lining up with TRBD1. The CDR3 spells CASRGQAHYGYTF. CDR3 DNA sequence: TGTGCCAGCAGGGGACAGGCCCACTATGGCTACACCTTC.